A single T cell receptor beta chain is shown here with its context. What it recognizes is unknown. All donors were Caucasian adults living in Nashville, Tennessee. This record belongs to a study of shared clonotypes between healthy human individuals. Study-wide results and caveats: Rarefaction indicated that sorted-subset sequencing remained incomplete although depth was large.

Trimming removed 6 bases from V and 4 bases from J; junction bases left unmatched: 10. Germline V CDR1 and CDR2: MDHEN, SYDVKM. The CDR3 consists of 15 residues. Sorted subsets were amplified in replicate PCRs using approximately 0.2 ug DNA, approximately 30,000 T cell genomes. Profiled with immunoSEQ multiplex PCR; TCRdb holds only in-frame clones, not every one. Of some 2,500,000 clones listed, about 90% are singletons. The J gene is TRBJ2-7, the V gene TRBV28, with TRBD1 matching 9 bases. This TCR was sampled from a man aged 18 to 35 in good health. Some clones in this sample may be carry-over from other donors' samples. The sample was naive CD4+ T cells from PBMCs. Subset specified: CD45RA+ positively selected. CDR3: CASSVPDRGEYEQYF. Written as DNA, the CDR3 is TGTGCCAGCAGCGTTCCTGACAGGGGGGAATACGAGCAGTACTTC.